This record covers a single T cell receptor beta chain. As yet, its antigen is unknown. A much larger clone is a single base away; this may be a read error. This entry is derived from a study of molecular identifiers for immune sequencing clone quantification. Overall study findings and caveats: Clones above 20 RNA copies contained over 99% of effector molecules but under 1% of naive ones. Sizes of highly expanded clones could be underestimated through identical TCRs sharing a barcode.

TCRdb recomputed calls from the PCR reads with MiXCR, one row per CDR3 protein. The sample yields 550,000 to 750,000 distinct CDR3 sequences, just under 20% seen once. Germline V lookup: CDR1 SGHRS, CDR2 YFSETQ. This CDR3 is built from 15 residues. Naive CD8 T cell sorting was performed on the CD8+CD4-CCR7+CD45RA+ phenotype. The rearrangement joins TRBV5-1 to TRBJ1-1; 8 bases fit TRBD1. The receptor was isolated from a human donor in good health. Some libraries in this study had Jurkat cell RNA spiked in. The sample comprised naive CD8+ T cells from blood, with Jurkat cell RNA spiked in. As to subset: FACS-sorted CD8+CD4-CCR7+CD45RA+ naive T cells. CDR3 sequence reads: CASSLGQGASTEASF. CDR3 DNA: TGCGCCAGCAGCTTGGGGCAGGGGGCTTCAACTGAAGCTTCCTTT.